These 18 T cell receptor beta chains share one sample of origin, sequenced in a study of T cell changes during pregnancy in multiple sclerosis. Profiled with immunoSEQ multiplex PCR; TCRdb holds only in-frame clones, not every one. The data hold about 59,000 clones, with about 93% observed a single time. Sequenced here: CD8+ T cells from peripheral blood mononuclear cells, sampled in the third trimester of pregnancy. The receptor set was obtained from a female donor with multiple sclerosis, enrolled in a pregnancy study.

This clone was picked up a small number of times. CDR3 loop: CASSEDSLNTEAFF. The DNA of the CDR3 is TGTGCCAGCAGTGAGGACAGTCTGAACACTGAAGCTTTCTTT. V gene TRBV6-1 combines with J gene TRBJ1-1, with D perhaps matching TRBD1 (6 bases). The CDR3 loop spans 14 amino acids. Germline V lookup: CDR1 MNHNS, CDR2 SASEGT. Trimming cost V 3 bases and J 0 bases, with 8 bases left between them.

Details on this clone: Other DNA sequences in the same sample also yield this CDR3. The rearrangement links TRBV6-1 to TRBJ2-7; D not resolved. CDR3 size: 12 residues. V gave up 6 bases and J gave up 0 bases, with 6 bases separating them. Germline CDR1 MNHNS, CDR2 SASEGT. CDR3 in amino acids: CASSDSSYEQYF. In nucleotides, the CDR3 is TGTGCCAGCAGCGATAGCTCCTACGAGCAGTACTTC.

The gene calls are TRBV19 and TRBJ1-2; TRBD1 aligns across 7 bases. This CDR3 spans 13 amino acids. The J segment lost 8 bases and the V segment lost 4 bases, leaving 7 bases of the junction unmatched. Per germline, CDR1 LNHDA and CDR2 SQIVND (reference sequence). The CDR3 here is CASSTSTGQGYTF. The CDR3 DNA is TGTGCCAGTAGTACCTCGACAGGGCAAGGCTACACCTTC.

On this clone: One junction end disagrees with the germline gene, perhaps due to a read error. V is TRBV28 and J is TRBJ2-2; 9 nucleotides match TRBD2. This CDR3 contains 17 residues. Per germline, CDR1 MDHEN and CDR2 SYDVKM. CDR3 nucleotide sequence: TGTGCCAGCAGCTTATGGGCTAGCGGGGACAACACCGGGGAGCTGTTTTTT. It encodes CASSLWASGDNTGELFF.

This chain connects TRBV27 to TRBJ1-2; TRBD1 matches at 8 bases. This CDR3 has 15 amino acids. The V and J ends lost 5 bases and 4 bases, in that order; junction bases with no gene match: 9. CDR1 is MNHEY, CDR2 SMNVEV, per germline (reference sequence). The CDR3 region has the DNA TGTGCCAGCAGTCCGGGCGGACAGGGAATCTATGGCTACACCTTC. Its protein is CASSPGGQGIYGYTF.

The chain uses TRBV12-5 and TRBJ2-2; D is possibly TRBD1 (6 bases). CDR3 size: 16 residues. V was clipped by 6 bases and J by 4 bases, with 18 bases between them. Germline CDR1 and CDR2: LGHNT and FRNRAP. CDR3 sequence (DNA): TGTGCTAGTGGCCCAGGGGCCGGGGATTTCACCGGGGAGCTGTTTTTT. Translated: CASGPGAGDFTGELFF.

This clone was seen only once. The CDR3 DNA reads TGTGCCAGCAGTGTGACAGGGGGGAGGACTGAAGCTTTCTTT. This sequence encodes CASSVTGGRTEAFF. The chain couples TRBV27 to TRBJ1-1, with 9 bases that match TRBD1. CDR3 length: 14 residues. J was trimmed by 5 bases and V by 5 bases; bases with no gene match: 6. The germline V gene encodes CDR1 MNHEY and CDR2 SMNVEV (reference sequence).

The chain recombines TRBV19 with TRBJ2-2; TRBD2 matches 7 bases. CDR3 length: 16 residues. The junction had 9 bases not matched to a gene; V was cut back by 8 bases and J by 0 bases. The germline CDR1 and CDR2 sequences are LNHDA and SQIVND (reference sequence). CDR3 bases: TGTGCCAGTTCCCGACTCAGCGGGGCGAACACCGGGGAGCTGTTTTTT. This codes for CASSRLSGANTGELFF.

This rearrangement joins TRBV30 to TRBJ2-1; maybe TRBD1 (6 bases). V dropped 3 bases and J dropped 3 bases, with 27 bases sitting between them. Germline V gene data show CDR1 as GTSNPN and CDR2 as SVGIG (reference sequence). The CDR3 length is 19 residues. The CDR3, as DNA: TGTGCCTGGAGGGTTACAGGGAGCTCTAGTCCTTTAAACTACAATGAGCAGTTCTTC. Protein product: CAWRVTGSSSPLNYNEQFF.

CDR3 nucleotides: TGTGCCAGCAGCGTAAACAAGGGGAATCACTATGGCTACACCTTC. Translation: CASSVNKGNHYGYTF. This sequence joins TRBV9 and TRBJ1-2, with D possibly TRBD1 on 5 matching bases. CDR1 is SGDLS, CDR2 YYNGEE, per germline. The CDR3 runs to 15 residues. V lost 1 base, J lost 3 bases, and 13 bases lay in between.

This clone was recorded only once. The genes are TRBV7-6 and TRBJ2-7, with D uncertain. The V gene lost 4 bases and the J gene lost 4 bases, with 5 bases spanning the gap. This CDR3 spans 11 amino acids. Germline V lookup: CDR1 SGHVS, CDR2 FNYEAQ. CDR3 amino acids: CASSSRYEQYF. The CDR3 DNA is TGTGCCAGCAGCTCCCGTTACGAGCAGTACTTC.

This clone appeared many times. The V gene is TRBV27, the J gene TRBJ2-1; 14 bases map to TRBD2. Trimming took 6 bases from V and 8 from J; bases not matched to a gene: 6. Germline V gene data show CDR1 as MNHEY and CDR2 as SMNVEV (reference sequence). This CDR3 has 15 residues. CDR3 sequence: CASRGTSGSIYEQFF. In nucleotides, the CDR3 is TGTGCCAGCAGGGGGACTAGCGGGAGTATCTATGAGCAGTTCTTC.

J is TRBJ2-3 and V is TRBV27; a possible D gene is TRBD2 (6 bases). This CDR3 has 16 residues. The V gene lost 7 bases and the J gene lost 2 bases, with 19 bases spanning the gap. Germline V gene sequence: CDR1 MNHEY, CDR2 SMNVEV (reference sequence). CDR3 protein: CASTPGRGLITDTQYF. CDR3 nucleotides: TGTGCCAGCACCCCTGGAAGGGGACTCATCACAGATACGCAGTATTTT.

DNA for the CDR3: TGTGCCAGCAGTGCAGGCCGGACTAACTATGGCTACACCTTC. Amino acids: CASSAGRTNYGYTF. This sequence joins TRBV9 and TRBJ1-2, with D unresolved. The CDR3 has 14 residues. Trimming left V 5 bases short and J 0 bases short, with 11 bases between. Germline assignment: CDR1 SGDLS and CDR2 YYNGEE.

V and J are TRBV7-9 and TRBJ2-7; 10 nucleotides line up with TRBD2. The trim removed 6 bases at V and 0 bases at J, leaving 8 bases unmatched. Looked up from germline, CDR1 is SEHNR and CDR2 is FQNEAQ (reference sequence). CDR3 length: 16 residues. CDR3 DNA sequence: TGTGCCAGCAGTCCTCGGACTAGCGGACCCTCCTACGAGCAGTACTTC. Its protein is CASSPRTSGPSYEQYF.

V usage is TRBV6-1 and J usage is TRBJ2-7; 8 positions match TRBD1. CDR3 length equals 17 residues. CDR1 is MNHNS and CDR2 is SASEGT in the germline V gene. After removal of 2 bases from V and 6 bases from J, the junction contained 15 bases not matched to a gene. The CDR3 region is CASSEKWGTGFRGEQYF. The CDR3 nucleotides are TGTGCCAGCAGTGAAAAATGGGGGACAGGCTTTCGTGGCGAGCAGTACTTC.

The V gene is TRBV7-7, the J gene TRBJ2-7; tentative D call: TRBD2 (6 bases). This CDR3 is built from 13 residues. V was shortened by 5 bases and J by 3 bases, with 11 bases between the two germline ends. The germline gives CDR1 SSHAT, CDR2 FNYEAQ (reference sequence). The CDR3 DNA reads TGTGCCAGCAGCCCGGGGGAAAACTACGAGCAGTACTTC. The encoded protein is CASSPGENYEQYF.

V is TRBV5-8 and J is TRBJ2-7; perhaps TRBD2 as D (6 bases). Trimming left V 1 base short and J 0 bases short, with 17 bases between. CDR1 and CDR2 (germline): SGHTS, YDEGEE. The CDR3 extends over 17 amino acids. The CDR3 here is CASSLSYGAGTSYEQYF. The CDR3 bases are TGTGCCAGCAGCTTGAGTTACGGGGCGGGAACCTCCTACGAGCAGTACTTC.